The entry below describes one TCR beta chain. This record belongs to a study of blood T cell repertoires in COVID-19. About the study: Researchers got acute and convalescent COVID-19 samples from the United States, Italy and Spain. PBMCs, B-cell-depleted T cells, or T cells provided the cDNA or gDNA that made up the material.

CDR3 length: 15 amino acids. V gave up 1 base and J gave up 6 bases, with 15 bases separating them. Germline V CDR1 and CDR2: SGHTS, YDEGEE. Per the authors' pipeline: Estimates of nucleated cell counts were drawn from the amplification of reference gene primers. Profiling relied on immunoSEQ multiplex PCR, and the TCRdb table lists in-frame clones only, not all of them. V, J and clone size reflect that table, while D and trimming were determined from the DNA. This table holds some 48,000 clones, 70% to 90% found once. The receptor was derived from a man in his forties or fifties with active COVID-19. The chain is built from TRBV5-8 and TRBJ2-3; D gene unclear. The specimen was peripheral blood. CDR3: CASSLIRFPPDTQYF. The CDR3 nucleotides read TGTGCCAGCAGCTTGATACGGTTCCCCCCCGATACGCAGTATTTT.